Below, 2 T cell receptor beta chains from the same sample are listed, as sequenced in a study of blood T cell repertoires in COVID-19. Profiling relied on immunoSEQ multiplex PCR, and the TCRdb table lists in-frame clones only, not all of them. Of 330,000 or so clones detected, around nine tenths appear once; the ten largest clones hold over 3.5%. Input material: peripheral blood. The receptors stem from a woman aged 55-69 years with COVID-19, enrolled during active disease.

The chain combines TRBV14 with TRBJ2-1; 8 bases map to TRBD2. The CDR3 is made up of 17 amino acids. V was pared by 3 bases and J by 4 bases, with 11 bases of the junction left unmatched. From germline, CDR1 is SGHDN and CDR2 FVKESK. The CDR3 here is CASSQRSPGTRYNEQFF. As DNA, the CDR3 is TGTGCCAGCAGCCAGAGAAGCCCCGGGACTAGGTACAATGAGCAGTTCTTC.

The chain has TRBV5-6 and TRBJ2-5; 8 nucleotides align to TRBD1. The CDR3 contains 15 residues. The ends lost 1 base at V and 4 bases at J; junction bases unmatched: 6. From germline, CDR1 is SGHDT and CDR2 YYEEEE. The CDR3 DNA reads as TGTGCCAGCAGCTTGAAACAGGGGGGTGGAGAGACCCAGTACTTC. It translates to CASSLKQGGGETQYF. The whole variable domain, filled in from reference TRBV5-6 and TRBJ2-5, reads DAGVTQSPTHLIKTRGQQVTLRCSPKSGHDTVSWYQQALGQGPQFIFQYYEEEERQRGNFPDRFSGHQFPNYSSELNVNALLLGDSALYLCASSLKQGGGETQYFGPGTRLLVL.